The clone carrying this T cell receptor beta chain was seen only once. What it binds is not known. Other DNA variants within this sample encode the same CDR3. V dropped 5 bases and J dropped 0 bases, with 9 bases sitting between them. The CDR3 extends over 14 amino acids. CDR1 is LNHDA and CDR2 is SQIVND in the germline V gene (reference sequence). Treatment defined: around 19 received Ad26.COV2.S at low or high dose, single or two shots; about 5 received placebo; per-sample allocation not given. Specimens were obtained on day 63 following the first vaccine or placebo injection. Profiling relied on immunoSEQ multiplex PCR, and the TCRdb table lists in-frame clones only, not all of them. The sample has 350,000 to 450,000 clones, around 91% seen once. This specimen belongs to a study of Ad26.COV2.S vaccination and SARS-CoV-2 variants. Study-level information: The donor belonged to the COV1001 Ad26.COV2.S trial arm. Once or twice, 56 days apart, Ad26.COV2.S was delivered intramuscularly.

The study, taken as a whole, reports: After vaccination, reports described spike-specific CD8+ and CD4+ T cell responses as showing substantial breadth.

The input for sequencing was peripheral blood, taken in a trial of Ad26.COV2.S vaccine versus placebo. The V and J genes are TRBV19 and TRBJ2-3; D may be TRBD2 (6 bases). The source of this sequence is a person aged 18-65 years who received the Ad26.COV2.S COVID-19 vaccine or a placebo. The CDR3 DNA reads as TGTGCCAGTAGTTTCAGCGGGAGCACAGATACGCAGTATTTT. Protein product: CASSFSGSTDTQYF.